The next 27 T cell receptor beta chains were all read from a single sample in a study of cytomegalovirus exposure and HLA in healthy donors. The PCR made use of 60 Vbeta and 13 Jbeta primers. TCRdb's table, derived via immunoSEQ multiplex PCR, lists solely in-frame clones and lacks some. Of about 130,000 clones in the sample, roughly three quarters were seen once. The sequenced sample was PBMCs. The receptors originated from a young man in good health and CMV-seronegative.

In DNA form, the CDR3 reads TGTGCCAGCAGCTTAGACGGTCTAGCGGGAGGGAATGAGCAGTTCTTC. It specifies CASSLDGLAGGNEQFF. The chain links TRBV5-6 to TRBJ2-1; TRBD2 agrees at 12 bases. This CDR3 is built from 16 residues. Germline CDR1 reads SGHDT; CDR2 reads YYEEEE. The ends lost 2 bases at V and 7 bases at J; junction bases unmatched: 7.

This clone came up once. The chain joins TRBV27 to TRBJ2-1; TRBD1 matches at 10 bases. Germline V gives CDR1 MNHEY, CDR2 SMNVEV (reference sequence). The V and J ends lost 4 bases and 9 bases, in that order; junction bases with no gene match: 6. The CDR3 extends over 14 amino acids. CDR3 region: CASSSGQGIAEQFF. As DNA, the CDR3 is TGTGCCAGCAGTTCGGGACAGGGGATCGCTGAGCAGTTCTTC.

The chain combines TRBV4-2 with TRBJ1-1; 8 bases align to TRBD1. The CDR3 totals 16 residues. V was pared by 0 bases and J by 1 base, with 4 bases of the junction left unmatched. The germline CDR1 and CDR2 sequences are LGHNA and YNFKEQ. The CDR3 region has the DNA TGTGCCAGCAGCCAAGATCAGGACAGGGCGAACACTGAAGCTTTCTTT. This sequence encodes CASSQDQDRANTEAFF.

This clone was detected a few times. The V gene is TRBV6-1, the J gene TRBJ1-2, with D possibly matching TRBD1 (5 bases). V gave up 3 bases and J gave up 0 bases, with 11 bases separating them. Per germline, CDR1 MNHNS and CDR2 SASEGT. This CDR3 spans 15 amino acids. The CDR3 DNA reads TGTGCCAGCAGTGAGTTCGGGGGAACTAACTATGGCTACACCTTC. This translates into CASSEFGGTNYGYTF.

This chain links TRBV29-1 with TRBJ1-5; 10 bases are shared with TRBD1. The CDR3 contains 13 residues. Losses at the gene ends were 6 bases for V and 6 bases for J; bases not matched to a gene: 5. Germline V gives CDR1 SQVTM, CDR2 ANQGSEA. CDR3 DNA: TGCAGCGTCCAGGGACAGGGGAGTCAGCCCCAGCATTTT. It encodes CSVQGQGSQPQHF.

The chain carries TRBV29-1 and TRBJ2-7, with a weak D call TRBD2 (7 bases). The CDR3 runs 14 residues. Germline CDR1 is SQVTM and CDR2 is ANQGSEA. V was trimmed by 4 bases and J by 0 bases, leaving 13 bases between them. The CDR3 spells CSVVGGASSYEQYF. In DNA, the CDR3 is TGCAGCGTTGTGGGGGGGGCGAGCTCCTACGAGCAGTACTTC.

V is TRBV27 and J is TRBJ1-1; 7 bases match TRBD1. The CDR3 is 17 residues long. The germline CDR1 and CDR2 sequences are MNHEY and SMNVEV (reference sequence). Trimming took 2 bases from V and 4 from J; bases not matched to a gene: 13. CDR3 bases: TGTGCCAGCAGTTTAGTCGGAAGGGGGCGACGTAGCACTGAAGCTTTCTTT. It encodes CASSLVGRGRRSTEAFF.

The chain joins TRBV19 to TRBJ2-7; 11 bases are shared with TRBD2. The CDR3 runs 17 residues. After removal of 4 bases from V and 0 bases from J, the junction contained 8 bases not matched to a gene. Germline lookup yields CDR1 LNHDA and CDR2 SQIVND (reference sequence). The CDR3 region is CASSKFGTSGSSYEQYF. The CDR3 DNA sequence: TGTGCCAGTAGTAAGTTCGGGACTAGCGGTAGCTCCTACGAGCAGTACTTC.

V and J are TRBV19 and TRBJ1-2; D remains ambiguous. Trimming stripped 5 bases from V and 4 bases from J, with 17 bases between. Germline V gene data show CDR1 as LNHDA and CDR2 as SQIVND (reference sequence). This CDR3 has 15 residues. The CDR3 nucleotides read TGTGCCAGTAGTCTCGGGCGGGGAGGAGGCTATGGCTACACCTTC. This sequence encodes CASSLGRGGGYGYTF.

The chain combines TRBV29-1 with TRBJ2-7, with TRBD1 as a possible D gene (5 bases). The CDR3 loop spans 13 amino acids. The ends were cut back, 4 bases at V and 3 bases at J, with 13 bases in the middle. The germline gives CDR1 SQVTM, CDR2 ANQGSEA. The CDR3 sequence is CSVAWTFNYEQYF. CDR3 in DNA: TGCAGCGTTGCGTGGACATTCAACTACGAGCAGTACTTC.

This clone has a handful of counts. The chain uses TRBV11-3 and TRBJ1-1; weak D call: TRBD1 (5 bases). This CDR3 is built from 13 residues. Germline V gives CDR1 SGHNT, CDR2 YENEEA. Trimming shortened V by 2 bases and J by 4 bases, and 8 bases separated the two germline ends. CDR3 nucleotides: TGTGCCAGCAGCTTAAGGGGCGGCACTGAAGCTTTCTTT. Residues: CASSLRGGTEAFF.

The rearrangement links TRBV10-1 to TRBJ1-1; possible D gene TRBD1, 6 bases. V gave up 5 bases and J gave up 4 bases, with 14 bases separating them. The CDR3 consists of 14 residues. Germline CDR1 and CDR2: WNHNN and SYGVQD (reference sequence). CDR3 region: CASSTGLSTTEAFF. CDR3 DNA: TGCGCCAGCAGTACAGGGTTGAGCACCACTGAAGCTTTCTTT.

The sample holds one count of this clone. V and J are TRBV2 and TRBJ1-5; 9 bases map to TRBD1. J lost 3 bases, V lost 6 bases, and 3 bases had no gene match. The CDR3 contains 14 residues. Per germline, CDR1 SNHLY and CDR2 FYNNEI. This chain's CDR3 is CASRGTGFNQPQHF. DNA of the CDR3: TGTGCCAGCAGAGGGACAGGGTTCAATCAGCCCCAGCATTTT.

This clone has only one observation. The chain links TRBV25-1 to TRBJ2-5; TRBD2 matches at 7 bases. Per germline, CDR1 MGHDK and CDR2 SYGVNS. V was clipped by 1 base and J by 4 bases; unmatched bases: 9. This CDR3 has 16 amino acids. CDR3 loop: CASSEFPPGLPETQYF. Written as DNA, the CDR3 is TGTGCCAGCAGTGAATTCCCACCGGGACTACCAGAGACCCAGTACTTC.

This clone was counted a single time. This chain joins TRBV2 and TRBJ1-1; D gene unclear. This CDR3 is 11 amino acids long. Germline V CDR1 and CDR2: SNHLY, FYNNEI. V was shortened by 1 base and J by 9 bases, with 6 bases between the two germline ends. The DNA of the CDR3 is TGTGCCAGCAGTGAAGAAGCCAAAGCTTTCTTT. This sequence encodes CASSEEAKAFF.

The chain carries TRBV5-1 and TRBJ2-2; TRBD1 might be the D (5 bases). Trimming removed 0 bases from V and 6 bases from J, with 9 bases in between. Germline values: CDR1 SGHRS, CDR2 YFSETQ. The CDR3 consists of 14 residues. CDR3 nucleotide sequence: TGCGCCAGCAGCTTGGAAATGGGGCCCGGGGAGCTGTTTTTT. Translation: CASSLEMGPGELFF. Combining the CDR3 with reference TRBV5-1 and TRBJ2-2 gives the whole variable domain KAGVTQTPRYLIKTRGQQVTLSCSPISGHRSVSWYQQTPGQGLQFLFEYFSETQRNKGNFPGRFSGRQFSNSRSEMNVSTLELGDSALYLCASSLEMGPGELFFGEGSRLTVL.

V usage is TRBV4-2 and J usage is TRBJ2-7, with 8 bases aligning to TRBD2. CDR3 size: 16 residues. Germline V lookup: CDR1 LGHNA, CDR2 YNFKEQ. Trimming at V came to 3 bases and at J to 0 bases, leaving 7 bases not matched to a gene. In DNA, the CDR3 is TGTGCCAGCAGCCAGGTACTAGCGGAGGGCTCCTACGAGCAGTACTTC. Translating gives CASSQVLAEGSYEQYF.

This sequence joins TRBV6-5 and TRBJ2-7; TRBD1 matches 11 bases. Germline-derived CDR1 and CDR2 are MNHEY and SVGAGI. The CDR3 is 14 residues long. V lost 2 bases and J lost 6; bases outside the gene matches: 3. The CDR3 here is CASSYQGQGAEQYF. The CDR3 DNA is TGTGCCAGCAGTTACCAAGGACAGGGGGCCGAGCAGTACTTC.

The V and J genes are TRBV11-2 and TRBJ2-5, with 10 positions matching TRBD2. Germline loops: CDR1 SGHAT, CDR2 FQNNGV. Trimming took 1 base from V and 4 from J; bases not matched to a gene: 6. This CDR3 has 16 residues. This CDR3 reads CASSLVPLAGVETQYF. Here the CDR3 DNA reads TGTGCCAGCAGCTTAGTACCCCTAGCGGGAGTAGAGACCCAGTACTTC.

The chain carries TRBV19 and TRBJ2-7, with D possibly being TRBD1 (7 bases). The CDR3 is 14 amino acids. Deletions cut 5 bases from V and 5 bases from J, with 16 bases between. CDR1 is LNHDA, CDR2 SQIVND, per germline (reference sequence). CDR3 bases: TGTGCCAGTAGTCAGGGGGGTATGAGAAACGAGCAGTACTTC. This sequence encodes CASSQGGMRNEQYF.

V is TRBV29-1 and J is TRBJ2-7, with D maybe TRBD2 (5 bases). Germline-derived CDR1 and CDR2 are SQVTM and ANQGSEA. V was shortened by 3 bases and J by 3 bases, with 12 bases between the two germline ends. This CDR3 is built from 13 residues. The CDR3 DNA reads TGCAGCGTTGAGGTGGGAGTTCGCTACGAGCAGTACTTC. It codes for CSVEVGVRYEQYF.

On this clone: One end of the junction is discordant with germline, which a read error may explain. The V gene is TRBV7-7, the J gene TRBJ2-3; 8 bases map to TRBD2. The CDR3 is 16 amino acids. Germline values: CDR1 SSHAT, CDR2 FNYEAQ (reference sequence). CDR3: CASSLGVAGGGDTQYF. In DNA form, the CDR3 reads TGTGCTAGCAGCTTAGGTGTGGCGGGGGGAGGAGATACGCAGTATTTT. Filled out from reference TRBV7-7 and TRBJ2-3, the complete variable domain reads GAGVSQSPRYKVTKRGQDVTLRCDPISSHATLYWYQQALGQGPEFLTYFNYEAQPDKSGLPSDRFSAERPEGSISTLTIQRTEQRDSAMYRCASSLGVAGGGDTQYFGPGTRLTVL.

This chain uses TRBV19 with TRBJ1-5, with 10 bases identical to TRBD1. V lost 6 bases, J lost 0 bases, and 5 bases stayed unmatched. This CDR3 contains 16 residues. Germline CDR1 LNHDA, CDR2 SQIVND (reference sequence). In DNA form, the CDR3 reads TGTGCCAGTAGGGGACAGGGGTCTGGTAGCAATCAGCCCCAGCATTTT. Translating it yields CASRGQGSGSNQPQHF.

This chain links TRBV6-6 with TRBJ1-5; 8 bases are a match to TRBD1. The germline gives CDR1 MNHNY, CDR2 SVGAGI (reference sequence). The CDR3 extends over 16 amino acids. The ends lost 7 bases at V and 2 bases at J; junction bases unmatched: 10. The CDR3, as DNA: TGTGCCAGCACTAGGAACAGGGGGGAGGGCAATCAGCCCCAGCATTTT. Residues: CASTRNRGEGNQPQHF.

This chain uses TRBV10-1 with TRBJ2-5; 7 bases fit TRBD1. J gave up 11 bases and V 7 bases, and 10 bases lay outside the gene matches. The V gene's germline CDR1 is WNHNN and CDR2 SYGVQD (reference sequence). The CDR3 has 12 residues. Here the CDR3 DNA reads TGCGCCAGCACGGACAGGTTCGGGGAGCAGTACTTC. It translates to CASTDRFGEQYF.

The gene calls are TRBV12-5 and TRBJ2-3; D call uncertain. The V end lost 7 bases, the J end lost 2 bases, and 4 bases lay between the germline ends. Looked up from germline, CDR1 is LGHNT and CDR2 is FRNRAP. CDR3 length equals 11 residues. This CDR3 is CASAITDTQYF. In nucleotides, the CDR3 is TGTGCTAGTGCCATCACAGATACGCAGTATTTT.

As regards this clone: One junction end does not reproduce the germline sequence, and a read error may be involved. V and J are TRBV7-9 and TRBJ2-7; 7 nucleotides align to TRBD2. Germline CDR1 is SEHNR and CDR2 is FQNEAQ (reference sequence). This CDR3 is 15 amino acids long. Written as DNA, the CDR3 is TGTTCCAGCAGCCTCCGGGGAGGCGGGAGTTACGAGCAGTACTTC. Its protein is CSSSLRGGGSYEQYF.